These 30 T cell receptor beta chains were sequenced from one sample in a study of blood T cell repertoires in COVID-19. The assay was immunoSEQ multiplex PCR, and TCRdb's table has in-frame clones only and misses some. There are 140,000 to 150,000 clones in the sample; 86% occur only once, and roughly 4.3% lies in the top ten. Sequenced sample: PBMCs or T cells enriched from blood (not recorded which). The source of these receptors is a man aged 45 to 65 who had recovered from COVID-19.

The gene calls are TRBV18 and TRBJ1-4; D possibly corresponds to TRBD1 (5 bases). This CDR3 comprises 15 residues. Germline lookup yields CDR1 KGHSH and CDR2 LQKENI. V was trimmed by 3 bases and J by 7 bases, leaving 15 bases between them. CDR3 DNA: TGTGCCAGCTCACCTGCTTTGGGACTAGGTGAAAAACTGTTTTTT. It translates to CASSPALGLGEKLFF.

The gene calls are TRBV6-2 or TRBV6-3 and TRBJ1-1; D is uncertain. Germline V gene sequence: CDR1 MNHEY, CDR2 SVGEGT. V lost 0 bases and J lost 0, with 8 bases in between. This CDR3 has 15 residues. CDR3 DNA: TGTGCCAGCAGTTACTCGAGGCTTATGAACACTGAAGCTTTCTTT. Translated: CASSYSRLMNTEAFF.

V gene TRBV5-4 combines with J gene TRBJ1-3, with unresolved D. The CDR3 is made up of 14 amino acids. Germline-derived CDR1 and CDR2 are SGHNT and YYREEE (reference sequence). V was trimmed by 0 bases and J by 6 bases, leaving 10 bases between them. The CDR3 DNA follows: TGTGCCAGCAGCTTGGCTGGGCAGCCAAACACCATATATTTT. Translating it yields CASSLAGQPNTIYF. Combining the CDR3 with reference TRBV5-4 and TRBJ1-3 gives the whole variable domain ETGVTQSPTHLIKTRGQQVTLRCSSQSGHNTVSWYQQALGQGPQFIFQYYREEENGRGNFPPRFSGLQFPNYSSELNVNALELDDSALYLCASSLAGQPNTIYFGEGSWLTVV.

This chain connects TRBV6-1 to TRBJ1-2; 7 bases map to TRBD1. V shed 2 bases and J 10 bases; nucleotides not matched to a gene: 4. CDR1 is MNHNS, CDR2 SASEGT, per germline. The CDR3 has 12 residues. In DNA, the CDR3 is TGTGCCAGCAGTGAAAGACAGGGTGCCTACACCTTC. Its translation is CASSERQGAYTF.

V is TRBV4-3 and J is TRBJ2-2; possibly TRBD2 for D (5 bases). V lost 8 bases, J lost 4 bases, and 11 bases lay in between. Germline CDR1 reads LGHNA; CDR2 reads YSLEER. CDR3 length: 13 residues. Here the CDR3 DNA reads TGCGCCAGCGGGAGATGGGGCACCGGGGAGCTGTTTTTT. Translating it yields CASGRWGTGELFF.

The chain links TRBV7-3 to TRBJ2-1; the match to TRBD2 covers 10 bases. V dropped 5 bases and J dropped 8; count of bases not matched to a gene: 6. This CDR3 comprises 14 residues. Germline CDR1 is SGHTA and CDR2 is FQGTGA. In DNA, the CDR3 is TGTGCCAGCAGCCTAGCGGGAGTGAACTATGAGCAGTTCTTC. Residues: CASSLAGVNYEQFF.

The chain is built from TRBV7-8 and TRBJ1-5; TRBD1 matches at 9 bases. Looked up from germline, CDR1 is SGHVS and CDR2 is FQNEAQ. J gave up 3 bases and V 5 bases, and 11 bases lay outside the gene matches. The CDR3 consists of 17 residues. Here the CDR3 reads CASSPRDRGRTNQPQHF. The CDR3, as DNA: TGTGCCAGCAGCCCAAGAGACAGGGGGAGAACCAATCAGCCCCAGCATTTT.

This clone has only one observation. The chain is built from TRBV19 and TRBJ2-6, with a tentative D call TRBD1 (7 bases). The CDR3 sequence is 17 residues long. Per germline, CDR1 LNHDA and CDR2 SQIVND (reference sequence). V was cut by 7 bases and J by 0 bases, with 16 bases left in between. The CDR3: CASTRRDRSSGANVLTF. CDR3 sequence (DNA): TGTGCCAGTACTAGGCGGGACAGAAGCTCTGGGGCCAACGTCCTGACTTTC.

The rearrangement links TRBV12-3 or TRBV12-4 to TRBJ1-1, with 7 positions matching TRBD1. This CDR3 has 13 residues. J gave up 4 bases and V 1 base, and 0 bases lay outside the gene matches. The CDR3 is CASSLDRGTEAFF. The DNA for the CDR3 is TGTGCCAGCAGTTTAGACAGGGGCACTGAAGCTTTCTTT.

The chain couples TRBV30 to TRBJ1-4; TRBD1 matches 10 bases. The CDR3 runs to 15 residues. Trimming took 3 bases from V and 5 from J; bases not matched to a gene: 6. The V gene's germline CDR1 is GTSNPN and CDR2 SVGIG (reference sequence). The CDR3 protein is CAWSDGTGENEKLFF. For the CDR3, the DNA is TGTGCCTGGAGCGACGGGACAGGGGAAAATGAAAAACTGTTTTTT. Full variable domain (missing parts from reference TRBV30 and TRBJ1-4): SQTIHQWPATLVQPVGSPLSLECTVEGTSNPNLYWYRQAAGRGLQLLFYSVGIGQISSEVPQNLSASRPQDRQFILSSKKLLLSDSGFYLCAWSDGTGENEKLFFGSGTQLSVL.

The chain combines TRBV24-1 with TRBJ1-4; TRBD1 matches at 9 bases. Germline V CDR1 and CDR2: KGHDR, SFDVKD. With V trimmed by 3 bases and J by 8 bases, 6 bases remained unmatched. This CDR3 has 15 amino acids. CDR3 in DNA: TGTGCCACCAGTGATCCGGGACAGGGCGGGGAAAAACTGTTTTTT. Its protein product is CATSDPGQGGEKLFF.

This sequence joins TRBV3-1 (or the pseudogene TRBV3-2) and TRBJ2-2, with D possibly matching TRBD1 (5 bases). Germline assignment: CDR1 LGHDT and CDR2 YNNKEL (reference sequence). The V and J ends lost 6 bases and 2 bases respectively, with 10 bases between them. CDR3 size: 14 residues. The CDR3 sequence: CASRPGQNTGELFF. The DNA for the CDR3 is TGTGCCAGCAGACCCGGACAAAACACCGGGGAGCTGTTTTTT.

The chain joins TRBV7-2 to TRBJ2-2; D might be TRBD1 (5 bases). CDR1 SGHTA and CDR2 FQGNSA come from the germline V gene. The CDR3 is 15 amino acids. The V gene lost 4 bases and the J gene lost 1 base, with 10 bases spanning the gap. For the CDR3, the DNA is TGTGCCAGCAGCTCCAGGGTCTTGAACACCGGGGAGCTGTTTTTT. This encodes CASSSRVLNTGELFF.

The chain links TRBV19 to TRBJ1-4; possibly TRBD1 for D (5 bases). The germline CDR1 and CDR2 sequences are LNHDA and SQIVND (reference sequence). CDR3 size: 13 residues. Trimming removed 3 bases from V and 7 bases from J, with 9 bases in between. CDR3 nucleotide sequence: TGTGCCAGTAGTATCATGGGGGGTGAAAAACTGTTTTTT. This gives the protein CASSIMGGEKLFF.

The rearrangement joins TRBV5-4 to TRBJ1-6; no clear D. CDR1 is SGHNT, CDR2 YYREEE, per germline (reference sequence). The CDR3 runs to 12 residues. Trimming took off 2 bases at V and 9 bases at J, with 6 bases between the two ends. The CDR3 loop reads CASSFFLSPLHF. The CDR3 nucleotides are TGTGCCAGCAGCTTTTTTCTTTCACCCCTCCACTTT.

CDR3 protein: CASSVFGRGANEKLFF. The CDR3 DNA is TGTGCCAGCAGCGTATTTGGCAGGGGGGCTAATGAAAAACTGTTTTTT. This chain links TRBV9 with TRBJ1-4, with 7 bases matching TRBD1. J was trimmed by 3 bases and V by 1 base; bases with no gene match: 6. From germline, CDR1 is SGDLS and CDR2 YYNGEE. The CDR3 is 16 residues long.

This clone was seen only once. The chain uses TRBV7-6 and TRBJ2-7; TRBD1 aligns across 7 bases. The J segment lost 7 bases and the V segment lost 0 bases, leaving 6 bases of the junction unmatched. CDR3 length equals 14 residues. Germline CDR1 is SGHVS and CDR2 is FNYEAQ. CDR3 in amino acids: CASSLAQGSREQYV. The CDR3 DNA reads as TGTGCCAGCAGCTTAGCACAGGGGAGTAGAGAGCAGTACGTC.

V usage is TRBV11-2 and J usage is TRBJ2-7; 8 bases map to TRBD1. The CDR3 runs to 14 residues. V was clipped by 3 bases and J by 3 bases; unmatched bases: 4. CDR1 SGHAT and CDR2 FQNNGV come from the germline V gene. The CDR3 DNA reads TGTGCCAGCAGCTTCCGGGACAGGTTCTACGAGCAGTACTTC. Translating gives CASSFRDRFYEQYF.

The chain uses TRBV3-1 (or the pseudogene TRBV3-2) and TRBJ1-2, with D maybe TRBD1 (5 bases). The V end lost 0 bases, the J end lost 3 bases, and 17 bases lay between the germline ends. The germline V gene has CDR1 LGHDT and CDR2 YNNKEL (reference sequence). The CDR3 consists of 17 residues. The CDR3 loop is CASSQEVWAGPDYGYTF. CDR3 bases: TGTGCCAGCAGCCAAGAGGTGTGGGCAGGGCCAGACTATGGCTACACCTTC.

The chain couples TRBV7-9 to TRBJ1-5; no firm D call. Germline CDR1 reads SEHNR; CDR2 reads FQNEAQ (reference sequence). This CDR3 comprises 16 residues. V was clipped by 4 bases and J by 2 bases, with 15 bases between them. The CDR3, as DNA: TGTGCCAGCAGCTCTTTTATGGGTAGCCGCAATCAGCCCCAGCATTTT. Its translation is CASSSFMGSRNQPQHF.

The chain recombines TRBV18 with TRBJ1-1, with 7 bases that match TRBD1. From germline, CDR1 is KGHSH and CDR2 LQKENI. V was pared by 3 bases and J by 1 base, with 5 bases of the junction left unmatched. This CDR3 is built from 15 residues. CDR3: CASSPRGPRNTEAFF. The DNA for the CDR3 is TGTGCCAGCTCACCTAGGGGGCCACGGAACACTGAAGCTTTCTTT.

This clone came up a few times. The V and J genes are TRBV11-3 and TRBJ1-5; 9 nucleotides match TRBD1. With 5 bases clipped from V and 4 bases from J, the junction kept 9 bases outside the gene matches. The CDR3 runs 16 residues. Germline values: CDR1 SGHNT, CDR2 YENEEA. This CDR3 is CASSNRDRARNQPQHF. The DNA of the CDR3 is TGTGCCAGCAGCAATCGGGACAGGGCGCGAAATCAGCCCCAGCATTTT.

The genes are TRBV30 and TRBJ2-3, with a possible D match to TRBD1 (5 bases). The CDR3 is 14 residues long. The V and J ends lost 1 base and 1 base respectively, with 9 bases between them. Per germline, CDR1 GTSNPN and CDR2 SVGIG (reference sequence). The DNA for the CDR3 is TGTGCCTGGAGTGCAAAAGGGGGCACAGATACGCAGTATTTT. Amino acids: CAWSAKGGTDTQYF.

V is TRBV24-1 and J is TRBJ1-5; 11 bases agree with TRBD1. After removal of 1 base from V and 5 bases from J, the junction contained 6 bases not matched to a gene. This CDR3 region has 17 residues. The germline V gene encodes CDR1 KGHDR and CDR2 SFDVKD. CDR3 protein: CATSDFRDRGSDQPQHF. CDR3 DNA: TGTGCCACCAGTGATTTCAGGGACAGGGGGTCCGATCAGCCCCAGCATTTT.

The V call is TRBV7-2, the J call TRBJ2-7; 8 bases are a match to TRBD2. V lost 5 bases and J lost 6; bases outside the gene matches: 15. This CDR3 region has 16 residues. Germline lookup yields CDR1 SGHTA and CDR2 FQGNSA. CDR3 coding DNA: TGTGCCAGCAGCCGTCAACCCGGGACTAGGGTCCCCGAGCAGTACTTC. Translating it yields CASSRQPGTRVPEQYF.

The V and J genes are TRBV27 and TRBJ2-7, with D possibly TRBD2 on 6 matching bases. The CDR3 runs 14 residues. CDR1 and CDR2 from the germline V gene are MNHEY and SMNVEV (reference sequence). The V and J ends lost 4 bases and 0 bases respectively, with 10 bases between them. This CDR3 is CASSWRASSYEQYF. DNA for the CDR3: TGTGCCAGCAGTTGGAGGGCCAGCTCCTACGAGCAGTACTTC.

The rearrangement uses TRBV6-5 and TRBJ1-4, with TRBD1 matching 8 bases. V gave up 6 bases and J gave up 8 bases; unmatched junction bases: 5. Looked up from germline, CDR1 is MNHEY and CDR2 is SVGAGI. The CDR3 extends over 13 amino acids. CDR3 protein: CASSHRGAEKLFF. The CDR3 DNA reads as TGTGCCAGCAGCCACAGGGGGGCAGAAAAACTGTTTTTT.

The chain recombines TRBV4-3 with TRBJ1-1; TRBD1 is a possible D gene (5 bases). Deletions cut 4 bases from V and 5 bases from J, with 14 bases between. The CDR3 spans 14 residues. Germline lookup yields CDR1 LGHNA and CDR2 YSLEER. In DNA, the CDR3 is TGCGCCAGCAGCCTGGAGGGGATAGAGACTGAAGCTTTCTTT. Encoded protein: CASSLEGIETEAFF.

In this sample, this clone turned up a few times. J is TRBJ2-3 and V is TRBV15; TRBD1 aligns across 8 bases. The CDR3 length is 16 residues. Germline assignment: CDR1 LNHNV and CDR2 YYDKDF (reference sequence). Unmatched junction bases numbered 5, after V lost 0 bases and J lost 3 bases. Here the CDR3 DNA reads TGTGCCACCAGCAGAGATCCGACAGGGGCGACAGATACGCAGTATTTT. Its translation: CATSRDPTGATDTQYF.

This chain joins TRBV29-1 and TRBJ2-1; 9 bases agree with TRBD2. Germline-derived CDR1 and CDR2 are SQVTM and ANQGSEA. Losses at the gene ends were 3 bases for V and 12 bases for J; bases not matched to a gene: 12. This CDR3 contains 14 residues. Here the CDR3 reads CSVDGSGGPFWQFF. The DNA of the CDR3 is TGCAGCGTTGATGGGAGCGGGGGGCCCTTTTGGCAGTTCTTC.